This TCR beta chain was captured by sequencing in a study of low-dose radiotherapy and immunotherapy resistance in tumors. Time point: before trial treatment. As their treatment, donors received nivolumab, ipilimumab, aspirin, low-dose cyclophosphamide and low-dose radiotherapy. Gene-specific TRAV and TRBV primers were used for first-strand cDNA, covering alpha and beta chains. For amplifying TCRs, the PCR ran for approximately 18 cycles with Phusion, which was used together with a constant-region primer and the adapter on the V primers. TCRdb called the reads again in MiXCR, with one record for every CDR3 protein. The sample includes tens of thousands of distinct CDR3 sequences, around 30% of them seen just once. This clonotype was detected ten times or more. Germline CDR1 and CDR2: MNHEY and SMNVEV (reference sequence). This CDR3 region has 17 residues. V shed 0 bases and J 6 bases; nucleotides not matched to a gene: 11.

This specimen consisted of PBMCs, obtained before treatment. This TCR came from a female donor with ovarian cancer. The chain uses TRBV27 and TRBJ2-1; 7 positions match TRBD1. Written as DNA, the CDR3 is TGTGCCAGCAGTTTATCTGCTGTGACAGGGAGCCCCAATGAGCAGTTCTTC. This codes for CASSLSAVTGSPNEQFF.